Presented here are 20 T cell receptor beta chains from one specimen sequenced in a study of control samples from healthy donors and cancer patients. Measured with immunoSEQ multiplex PCR; TCRdb has only the in-frame clones, and not every one. The sample holds around 49,000 clones, approximately 89% seen once. Input material: PBMCs. The receptors here all came from a man between 35 and 55 years old with colorectal cancer.

The chain links TRBV30 to TRBJ1-5, with unresolved D. Germline values: CDR1 GTSNPN, CDR2 SVGIG (reference sequence). CDR3 length: 15 amino acids. Trimming removed 1 base from V and 3 bases from J, with 13 bases in between. CDR3 nucleotides: TGTGCCTGGAGTGACGGGCCCCAACCCAATCAGCCCCAGCATTTT. Residues: CAWSDGPQPNQPQHF.

V usage is TRBV30 and J usage is TRBJ2-5, with 10 bases lining up with TRBD2. Trimming took 4 bases from V and 5 from J; bases not matched to a gene: 7. Germline CDR1 is GTSNPN and CDR2 is SVGIG (reference sequence). This CDR3 region has 14 residues. CDR3 nucleotide sequence: TGTGCCTGGAAACCCGGGACTAGCGTGGAGACCCAGTACTTC. Amino acid sequence: CAWKPGTSVETQYF.

The V and J genes are TRBV4-1 and TRBJ1-5, with 8 bases lining up with TRBD1. CDR3 size: 17 residues. V lost 0 bases and J lost 1; bases outside the gene matches: 5. Germline V lookup: CDR1 MGHRA, CDR2 YSYEKL. The CDR3 region has the DNA TGCGCCAGCAGCCAAGATGGGAGGACAGGGAGCAATCAGCCCCAGCATTTT. Translating it yields CASSQDGRTGSNQPQHF.

This rearrangement joins TRBV6-1 to TRBJ1-3, with D uncertain. CDR3 size: 16 residues. V lost 1 base and J lost 0, with 10 bases in between. Germline assignment: CDR1 MNHNS and CDR2 SASEGT. For the CDR3, the DNA is TGTGCCAGCAGTGAAGAAAGACGCAGCTCTGGAAACACCATATATTTT. It codes for CASSEERRSSGNTIYF.

The rearrangement links TRBV6-5 to TRBJ2-2; the match to TRBD1 covers 9 bases. Germline assignment: CDR1 MNHEY and CDR2 SVGAGI. The trim removed 2 bases at V and 4 bases at J, leaving 2 bases unmatched. The CDR3 length is 15 residues. The CDR3 loop is CASSYGDRATGELFF. The DNA of the CDR3 is TGTGCCAGCAGTTACGGGGACAGGGCCACCGGGGAGCTGTTTTTT.

This clone was counted only a few times. This chain connects TRBV10-2 to TRBJ2-7; 12 bases map to TRBD2. CDR1 and CDR2 from the germline V gene are WSHSY and SAAADI. This CDR3 has 17 amino acids. J gave up 0 bases and V 0 bases, and 3 bases lay outside the gene matches. CDR3 residues: CASSESRLAGASYEQYF. The CDR3 DNA reads as TGCGCCAGCAGTGAGTCGAGACTAGCGGGAGCCTCCTACGAGCAGTACTTC.

The chain is built from TRBV9 and TRBJ2-5; D is unresolved. The CDR3 consists of 16 residues. CDR1 is SGDLS, CDR2 YYNGEE, per germline. V lost 3 bases, J lost 4 bases, and 19 bases lay in between. The CDR3 DNA is TGTGCCAGCAGCGCACCGATAGACGGTCGGCGAGAGACCCAGTACTTC. The encoded protein is CASSAPIDGRRETQYF.

The chain links TRBV27 to TRBJ2-7, with 14 bases aligning to TRBD2. There are 15 residues in the CDR3. Trimming removed 6 bases from V and 5 bases from J; junction bases left unmatched: 6. Per the germline V gene, CDR1 is MNHEY and CDR2 is SMNVEV (reference sequence). DNA for the CDR3: TGTGCCAGCAGCCTCAGGACTAGCGGGAGGAACGAGCAGTACTTC. Encoded protein: CASSLRTSGRNEQYF.

The chain carries TRBV4-1 and TRBJ2-7; no definite D call. Germline lookup yields CDR1 MGHRA and CDR2 YSYEKL. The CDR3 sequence is 13 residues long. V lost 0 bases and J lost 3, with 6 bases in between. The CDR3 bases are TGCGCCAGCAGCCAAGATTCTTACTACGAGCAGTACTTC. This gives the protein CASSQDSYYEQYF.

This clone was observed a single time. The rearrangement links TRBV7-9 to TRBJ1-3, with unresolved D. In germline, CDR1 is SEHNR, CDR2 FQNEAQ (reference sequence). The V end lost 1 base, the J end lost 3 bases, and 1 base lay between the germline ends. This CDR3 has 12 amino acids. The CDR3 here is CASSLDGNTIYF. The CDR3 coding sequence is TGTGCCAGCAGCTTAGATGGAAACACCATATATTTT.

This chain connects TRBV29-1 to TRBJ2-2, with a tentative D call TRBD1 (5 bases). Trimming cost V 4 bases and J 4 bases, with 13 bases left between them. From germline, CDR1 is SQVTM and CDR2 ANQGSEA. CDR3 length: 14 residues. The CDR3 is CSVVGHESTGELFF. The CDR3, as DNA: TGCAGCGTTGTCGGACACGAGAGCACCGGGGAGCTGTTTTTT.

V gene TRBV5-4 combines with J gene TRBJ2-2; D remains ambiguous. V lost 4 bases and J 5 bases, leaving 12 bases between the germline ends. The CDR3 is 14 residues long. Looked up from germline, CDR1 is SGHNT and CDR2 is YYREEE (reference sequence). The CDR3 is CASSAQKNTGELFF. CDR3 nucleotides: TGTGCCAGCAGCGCGCAGAAGAATACCGGGGAGCTGTTTTTT.

The rearrangement links TRBV3-1 (or the pseudogene TRBV3-2) to TRBJ2-3; D ambiguous. CDR1 and CDR2 from the germline V gene are LGHDT and YNNKEL (reference sequence). The CDR3 consists of 14 residues. Trimming left V 4 bases short and J 2 bases short, with 10 bases between. The CDR3 DNA reads as TGTGCCAGCAGCCCTAAGAAAAACACAGATACGCAGTATTTT. Amino acid sequence: CASSPKKNTDTQYF.

The V and J genes are TRBV19 and TRBJ1-5; 9 bases match TRBD1. V trimming: 9 bases; J trimming: 6 bases; junction bases outside the gene matches: 3. Germline V lookup: CDR1 LNHDA, CDR2 SQIVND (reference sequence). The CDR3 is made up of 12 amino acids. The CDR3 bases are TGTGCCAGCAGGACAGGGGCTCAGCCCCAGCATTTT. Translation gives CASRTGAQPQHF.

The chain couples TRBV12-3 or TRBV12-4 to TRBJ1-4, with a possible D match to TRBD1 (5 bases). Trimming removed 2 bases from V and 7 bases from J, with 8 bases in between. This CDR3 has 13 residues. This chain's CDR3 is CASSLTQGEKLFF. CDR3 nucleotide sequence: TGTGCCAGCAGTTTAACTCAGGGTGAAAAACTGTTTTTT.

V usage is TRBV6-5 and J usage is TRBJ2-7, with D uncertain. Germline values: CDR1 MNHEY, CDR2 SVGAGI. Trimming left V 10 bases short and J 0 bases short, with 16 bases between. This CDR3 is 14 amino acids long. The CDR3 bases are TGTGCCACCGGCACACGGGTCCTCTCCTACGAGCAGTACTTC. Its translation: CATGTRVLSYEQYF.

The chain links TRBV19 to TRBJ2-1, with 10 bases lining up with TRBD2. The V and J ends lost 3 bases and 5 bases, in that order; junction bases with no gene match: 7. The germline gives CDR1 LNHDA, CDR2 SQIVND (reference sequence). CDR3 size: 16 residues. The CDR3 sequence: CASSIVIAGGNNEQFF. CDR3 in DNA: TGTGCCAGTAGTATCGTGATAGCGGGAGGTAACAATGAGCAGTTCTTC.

The genes are TRBV4-1 and TRBJ1-1, with no clear D. Deletions cut 3 bases from V and 6 bases from J, with 14 bases between. The CDR3 sequence is 14 residues long. Looked up from germline, CDR1 is MGHRA and CDR2 is YSYEKL. The CDR3 loop reads CASSQYGYRAEAFF. The CDR3 nucleotides are TGCGCCAGCAGCCAGTACGGATATCGTGCTGAAGCTTTCTTT.

This clone was picked up one time. The chain joins TRBV10-3 to TRBJ1-2; maybe TRBD1 (5 bases). V lost 6 bases and J lost 7, with 15 bases in between. Looked up from germline, CDR1 is ENHRY and CDR2 is SYGVKD. The CDR3 length is 13 residues. The CDR3 DNA is TGTGCCATCAGCCAGGGTTCAATGGTTGGCTACACCTTC. As protein: CAISQGSMVGYTF.

The rearrangement links TRBV7-6 to TRBJ1-4; tentative D call: TRBD1 (5 bases). Trimming removed 3 bases from V and 4 bases from J, with 12 bases in between. The germline V gene encodes CDR1 SGHVS and CDR2 FNYEAQ. This CDR3 comprises 15 residues. The CDR3 DNA is TGTGCCAGCAGCTTGATGACAGAAAATAATGAAAAACTGTTTTTT. Amino acid sequence: CASSLMTENNEKLFF.